This is a list of T cell receptor beta chains from one sample in a study of blood T cells in healthy people across ages. TCRdb ran MiXCR on the 5' RACE reads and lists one entry per CDR3 protein. The data contain hundreds of thousands of distinct CDR3 sequences, more than 45% of them singletons. The sequencing sample was made of blood. These receptors were obtained from a man aged 25 to 40 in good health. CDR3s include the opening cysteine and the closing phenylalanine or tryptophan. A D gene is named only where the DNA matches it firmly. Clone size is not always given. Where it is, it says once, few, many or a class for expanded clones.

d_call clone_size j_call v_call cdr3_nt cdr3_aa
NA NA TRBJ2-1 TRBV7-3 TGTGCCAGCAGCTCGTACGGGGGTTACAATGAGCAGTTCTTC CASSSYGGYNEQFF
NA NA TRBJ1-1 TRBV25-1 TGTGCCAGCAGTGACGGAACTGAAGCTTTCTTT CASSDGTEAFF
NA NA TRBJ2-7 TRBV18 TGTGCCAGCTCACCACTGGGTTACAATGAGCAGTACTTC CASSPLGYNEQYF
NA NA TRBJ2-1 TRBV11-1 TGTGCCAGCAGCTTAAACCACAATGAGCAGTTCTTC CASSLNHNEQFF
NA NA TRBJ2-5 TRBV12-3/TRBV12-4 TGTGCCAGCAGTGCCCTCTTGCAGACCCAGTACTTC CASSALLQTQYF
TRBD2 NA TRBJ2-5 TRBV4-2 TGTGCCAGCAGCCAAGACCGGGGGGGAGGGCAAGAGACCCAGTACTTC CASSQDRGGGQETQYF
TRBD2 NA TRBJ2-3 TRBV5-1 TGCGCCAGCAGCTTCCAGGTCATCGGCGGGAGTACAGATACGCAGTATTTT CASSFQVIGGSTDTQYF
NA NA TRBJ1-2 TRBV30 TGTGCCTGGAGCACCGGGCTTCGGCACTATGGCTACACCTTC CAWSTGLRHYGYTF
TRBD1 NA TRBJ1-5 TRBV4-1 TGCGCCAGCAGCCAAGGGGACAGGAATCAGCCCCAGCATTTT CASSQGDRNQPQHF
TRBD2 NA TRBJ2-3 TRBV4-3 TGCGCCAGCAGCCGACAAAGGGCCACTAGCGGGGGGGCAGATACGCAGTATTTT CASSRQRATSGGADTQYF
NA NA TRBJ1-1 TRBV20-1 TGCAGTCCGCTGGGGGACACTGAAGCTTTCTTT CSPLGDTEAFF
TRBD2 NA TRBJ2-7 TRBV20-1 TGCAGTGCCCCGGAAGCGGGAGGGCCCTACGAGCAGTACTTC CSAPEAGGPYEQYF
NA NA TRBJ2-7 TRBV6-2/TRBV6-3 TGTGCCAGCAGTTCCGGACTATCCCCCCTCTACGAGCAGTACTTC CASSSGLSPLYEQYF
TRBD2 NA TRBJ2-5 TRBV20-1 TGCAGTACTCTACTAGCGGGAAGGGTGCAAGAGACCCAGTACTTC CSTLLAGRVQETQYF
TRBD2 NA TRBJ2-7 TRBV7-2 TGTGCCAGCAGCTTCGCCGTAGCGGGAGTAGGTTTCTCCTACGAGCAGTACTTC CASSFAVAGVGFSYEQYF
TRBD2 NA TRBJ2-1 TRBV27 TGTGCCAGCAGTTCGGGACTAGCCTTCCGTAATGAGCAGTTCTTC CASSSGLAFRNEQFF
NA NA TRBJ2-7 TRBV25-1 TGTGCCAGCAGGTGGGGGGCCGAGCAGTACTTC CASRWGAEQYF
NA many TRBJ2-1 TRBV29-1 TGCAGCGTTGTGGACACTACGGGTTGGGGGCAGTTCTTC CSVVDTTGWGQFF
TRBD2 few TRBJ2-1 TRBV29-1 TGCAGCGTTCCTGTGGGACTAGCGGAGCAGTTCTTC CSVPVGLAEQFF
TRBD1 NA TRBJ2-1 TRBV10-3 TGTGCCATCAGGGGGGACAGGGGGAGCTACAACGAGCAGTTCTTC CAIRGDRGSYNEQFF
NA NA TRBJ1-1 TRBV12-3/TRBV12-4 TGTGCCAGCAGTTTCGGAGGAATGGACACTGAAGCTTTCTTT CASSFGGMDTEAFF
NA NA TRBJ2-2 TRBV20-1 TGCAGTGCTAGAGTGGGGGCGGTCACCGGGGAGCTGTTTTTT CSARVGAVTGELFF
NA NA TRBJ2-5 TRBV20-1 TGCAGTGCTCCCTCAGGGGAGGGTTTCGAAGAGACCCAGTACTTC CSAPSGEGFEETQYF
NA NA TRBJ1-2 TRBV4-2 TGTGCCAGCAGCCAAGATATTCCTAGCCTTGGCTACACCTTC CASSQDIPSLGYTF
TRBD1 NA TRBJ2-6 TRBV29-1 TGCAGCGCGAACGAAGACAGGGGAAATACCAACGTCCTGACTTTC CSANEDRGNTNVLTF
TRBD2 NA TRBJ2-2 TRBV5-1 TGCGCCAGCAGCTTTCCTAGCGGGGGGAGTCCTACGAACACCGGGGAGCTGTTTTTT CASSFPSGGSPTNTGELFF
NA NA TRBJ2-2 TRBV6-2/TRBV6-3 TGTGCCAGCAGTCCCCGGACTTGGACCGGGGAGCTGTTTTTT CASSPRTWTGELFF
TRBD1 NA TRBJ2-6 TRBV14 TGTGCCAGCAGCCGGACAGGGGGACGTGGGGCCAACGTCCTGACTTTC CASSRTGGRGANVLTF
NA NA TRBJ2-1 TRBV20-1 TGCAGCGTCGCCACCGACGCTCCAAGTAGCAATGAGCAGTTCTTC CSVATDAPSSNEQFF
NA many TRBJ2-1 TRBV20-1 TGCAGTGCTAGGTGGCTAGCCGACAATGAGCAGTTCTTC CSARWLADNEQFF
NA NA TRBJ1-5 TRBV5-5 TGTGCCAGCAGCTTCACCGCCGGGACGGCTAATCAGCCCCAGCATTTT CASSFTAGTANQPQHF
NA NA TRBJ1-6 TRBV12-3/TRBV12-4 TGTGCCAGCAGTTTACATCCCAGTAATTCACTCCTCCACTTT CASSLHPSNSLLHF
NA few TRBJ1-2 TRBV6-5 TGTGCCAGCAGTCGCGCATCAGGTTTCTATGGCTACACCTTC CASSRASGFYGYTF
NA few TRBJ1-4 TRBV6-5 TGTGCCAGCCGAGGGGCTGCTAATGAAAAACTGTTTTTT CASRGAANEKLFF
NA NA TRBJ2-2 TRBV10-2 TGCGCCAGCCGGGAAATCGGGACGACCGGGGAGCTGTTTTTT CASREIGTTGELFF
NA NA TRBJ1-5 TRBV3-1 TGTGCCAGCAGCCAAGCAGAAAATCAGCCCCAGCATTTT CASSQAENQPQHF
NA NA TRBJ2-7 TRBV21-1 TGTGCCAGCAGCAAAGTCGGGACAGGCCAGCATCCCTACGAGCAGTACTTC CASSKVGTGQHPYEQYF
NA few TRBJ2-1 TRBV7-2 TGTGCCAGCAGCTTATCAGCCCCGTTGTATGAGCAGTTCTTC CASSLSAPLYEQFF
NA NA TRBJ2-7 TRBV30 TGTGCCTGGACCACCGGGACCCACTCCTACGAGCAGTACTTC CAWTTGTHSYEQYF
NA NA TRBJ1-2 TRBV6-1 TGTGCCAGCAGATATAGGGACGGCGGGGGCTACACCTTC CASRYRDGGGYTF
TRBD1 NA TRBJ2-1 TRBV6-6 TGTGCCAGCAGGCCCAGGGGGTATGAGCAGTTCTTC CASRPRGYEQFF
NA NA TRBJ2-1 TRBV4-2 TGTGCCAGCAAGGGGAACGCGTGGGTTTCGTACAATGAGCAGTTCTTC CASKGNAWVSYNEQFF
TRBD2 NA TRBJ2-1 TRBV4-2 TGTGCCAGCGTAGATTTCGGGAGGGACAATGAGCAGTTCTTC CASVDFGRDNEQFF